This T cell receptor (beta chain) was sequenced in a study of T cell changes during pregnancy in multiple sclerosis. CDR3 size: 15 residues. Germline V gives CDR1 LNHDA, CDR2 SQIVND (reference sequence). Trimming at V came to 0 bases and at J to 5 bases, leaving 5 bases not matched to a gene. Method: immunoSEQ multiplex PCR; TCRdb's copy keeps in-frame clones and lacks some. The profile shows tens of thousands of clones, roughly nine tenths of them singletons. The sequencing used CD4+ T cells from peripheral blood mononuclear cells, collected in the first trimester of pregnancy. This chain connects TRBV19 to TRBJ2-7, with 9 bases aligning to TRBD1. The clonotype was recovered from a female donor with multiple sclerosis, enrolled in a pregnancy study. The DNA for the CDR3 is TGTGCCAGTAGTATAGAAGGGACAGGGAATGACGAGCAGTACTTC. It translates to CASSIEGTGNDEQYF.